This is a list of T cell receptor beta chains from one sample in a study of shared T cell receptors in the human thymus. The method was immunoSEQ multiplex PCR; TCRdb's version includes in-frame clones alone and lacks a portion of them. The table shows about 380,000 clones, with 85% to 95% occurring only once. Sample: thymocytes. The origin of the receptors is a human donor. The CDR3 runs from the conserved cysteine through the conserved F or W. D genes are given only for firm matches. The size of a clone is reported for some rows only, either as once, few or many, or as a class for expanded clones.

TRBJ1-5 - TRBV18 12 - TGTGCCAGCTCACCCGTGGGTCAGCCCCAGCATTTT CASSPVGQPQHF
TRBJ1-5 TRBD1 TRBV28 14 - TGTGCCAGCAGACAGGGGGCAGGCAATCAGCCCCAGCATTTT CASRQGAGNQPQHF
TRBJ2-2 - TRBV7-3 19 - TGTGCCAGCAGCTTAACCCCAGCCAAAGCCGGATATATTACCGGGGAGCTGTTTTTT CASSLTPAKAGYITGELFF
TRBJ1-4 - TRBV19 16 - TGTGCCAGTAGTATTCCAGGCCCCTCAACTAATGAAAAACTGTTTTTT CASSIPGPSTNEKLFF
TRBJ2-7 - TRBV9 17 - TGTGCCAGCAGCGCGTCAAGGCAGGGGGCGGGGGGCTACGAGCAGTACTTC CASSASRQGAGGYEQYF
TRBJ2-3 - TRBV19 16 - TGTGCCAGTAGTACCACACCCAGAAGACCCACAGATACGCAGTATTTT CASSTTPRRPTDTQYF
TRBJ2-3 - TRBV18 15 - TGTGCCAGCTCCTTCGGCTGGGGCGGCACAGATACGCAGTATTTT CASSFGWGGTDTQYF
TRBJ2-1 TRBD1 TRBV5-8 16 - TGTGCCAGCAGCCTTGTTCCGGGACAGGGTGCTTATGAGCAGTTCTTC CASSLVPGQGAYEQFF
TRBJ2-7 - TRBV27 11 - TGTGCCAGCACATCGCTCTACGAGCAGTACTTC CASTSLYEQYF
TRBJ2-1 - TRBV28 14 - TGTGCCAGCACCATGTGGGACTCAGGGAATGAGCAGTTCTTC CASTMWDSGNEQFF
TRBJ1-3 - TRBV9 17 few TGTGCCAGCAGCCCAAGGGAGGAGGGCCCCTCTGGAAACACCATATATTTT CASSPREEGPSGNTIYF
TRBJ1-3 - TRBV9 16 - TGTGCCAGCAGCGTTCGACAGGCCCTCCCTGGAAACACCATATATTTT CASSVRQALPGNTIYF
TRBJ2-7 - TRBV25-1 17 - TGTGCCAGCAGTGAGGGAGCGGCTGAGGCTTCACCCTACGAGCAGTACTTC CASSEGAAEASPYEQYF
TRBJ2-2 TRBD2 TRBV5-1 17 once TGCGCCAGCAGCTTGGCTTTCGGGACTAGAGCCACCGGGGAGCTGTTTTTT CASSLAFGTRATGELFF
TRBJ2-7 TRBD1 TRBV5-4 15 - TGTGCCAGCAGCGTGGGAGGGACAGGGGATTACGAGCAGTACTTC CASSVGGTGDYEQYF
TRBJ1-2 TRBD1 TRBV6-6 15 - TGTGCCAGCAGGCGGGACAGGTGGTATCACTATGGCTACACCTTC CASRRDRWYHYGYTF
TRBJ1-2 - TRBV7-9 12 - TGTGCCAGCAGCTTAGAAGGCGGTGGCTACACCTTC CASSLEGGGYTF
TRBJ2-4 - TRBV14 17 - TGTGCCAGCAGCCAGGCGGACTCGACACGAGACAAAAACATTCAGTACTTC CASSQADSTRDKNIQYF
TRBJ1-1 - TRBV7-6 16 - TGTGCCAGCAGCTTAGGTACCACAGGCAGGGGCACTGAAGCTTTCTTT CASSLGTTGRGTEAFF
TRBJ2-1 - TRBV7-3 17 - TGTGCCAGCAGCTTAATGGTTGGTTCTAGCTCCTACAATGAGCAGTTCTTC CASSLMVGSSSYNEQFF
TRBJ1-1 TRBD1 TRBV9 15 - TGTGCCAGCAGCTCTCAAGGGACAGGGGGAACTGAAGCTTTCTTT CASSSQGTGGTEAFF
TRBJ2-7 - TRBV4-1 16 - TGCGCCAGCAGCCAAGCAGAGGTCGCGGGGGCTTACGAGCAGTACTTC CASSQAEVAGAYEQYF